This T cell receptor beta chain came from a study of identical twins. TCRdb reprocessed the 5' RACE reads via MiXCR and lists one record per CDR3 protein. The table lists about 340,000 distinct CDR3 sequences, about 12% of them singletons. This clonotype was seen more than once but under ten times. The CDR3 contains 12 residues. Trimming took off 10 bases at V and 4 bases at J, with 12 bases between the two ends. CDR1 and CDR2 from the germline V gene are SNHLY and FYNNEI. These sequences were also reported in another study, on yellow fever vaccine responses in identical twins.

This sequence joins TRBV2 and TRBJ2-3, with D maybe TRBD2 (5 bases). The source material was CD8+ T cells sorted from blood. This TCR was recovered from a young woman in good health. The CDR3 region is CATKGVADTQYF. The CDR3 DNA reads TGTGCCACCAAGGGAGTCGCAGATACGCAGTATTTT.